This T cell receptor (beta chain) derives from a study of shared clonotypes between healthy human individuals. Study-level results: Rarefaction revealed incomplete sorted-subset sequencing despite large depth. The authors expected sequencing depth to affect clonotype sharing among donors.

Of note for this clone: Its target is not known.

The run depth of the assay was deep. Some clones are missing from TCRdb's copy, which holds only in-frame ones; the method was immunoSEQ multiplex PCR. The sample yields 500,000 or so clones, 90% to 96% seen once. This CDR3 comprises 16 residues. CDR1 and CDR2 (germline): MGHRA, YSYEKL. Trimming removed 1 base from V and 4 bases from J, with 15 bases in between. The V and J genes are TRBV4-1 and TRBJ2-3; perhaps TRBD2 as D (6 bases). The origin of this receptor is a woman aged 30 to 39 in good health. Input material: naive CD4+ T cells sorted from blood. The subset was: CD45RA+ positively selected. DNA for the CDR3: TGCGCCAGCAGCCAAGCTCGGAGGGCCGGGCCAGATACGCAGTATTTT. This translates into CASSQARRAGPDTQYF.